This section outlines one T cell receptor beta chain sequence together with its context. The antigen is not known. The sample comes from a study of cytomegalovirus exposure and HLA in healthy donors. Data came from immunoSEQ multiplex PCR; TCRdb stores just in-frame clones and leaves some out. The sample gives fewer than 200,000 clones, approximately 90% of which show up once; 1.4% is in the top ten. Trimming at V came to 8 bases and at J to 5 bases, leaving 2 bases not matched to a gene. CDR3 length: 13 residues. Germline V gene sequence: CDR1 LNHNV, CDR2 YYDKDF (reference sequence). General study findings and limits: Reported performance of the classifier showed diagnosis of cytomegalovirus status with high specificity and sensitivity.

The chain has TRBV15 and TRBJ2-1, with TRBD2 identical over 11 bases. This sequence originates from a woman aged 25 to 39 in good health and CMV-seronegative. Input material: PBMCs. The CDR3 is CATLLAGDNEQFF. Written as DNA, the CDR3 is TGTGCCACCCTACTAGCGGGGGACAATGAGCAGTTCTTC.